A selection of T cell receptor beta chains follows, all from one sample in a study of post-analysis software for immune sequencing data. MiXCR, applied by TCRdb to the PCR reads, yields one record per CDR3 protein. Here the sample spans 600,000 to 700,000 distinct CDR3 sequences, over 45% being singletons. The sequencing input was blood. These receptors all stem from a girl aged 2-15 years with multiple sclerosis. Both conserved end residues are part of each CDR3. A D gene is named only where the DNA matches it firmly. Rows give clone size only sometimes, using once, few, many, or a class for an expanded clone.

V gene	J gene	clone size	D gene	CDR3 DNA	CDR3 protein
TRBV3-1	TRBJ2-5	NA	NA	TGTGCCAGCAGCCATGGAGGGAGGTCCCCCCAAGAGACCCAGTACTTC	CASSHGGRSPQETQYF
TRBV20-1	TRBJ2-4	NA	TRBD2	TGCAGTGCTATAGCGGGATTAAACATTCAGTACTTC	CSAIAGLNIQYF
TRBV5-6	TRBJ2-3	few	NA	TGTGCCAGCAGCTTGGGGGAAGTGAGGCGGGCCACAGATACGCAGTATTTT	CASSLGEVRRATDTQYF
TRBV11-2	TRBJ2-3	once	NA	TGTGCCAGCAGCCCCCGGGACTTGACTAGCACAGATACGCAGTATTTT	CASSPRDLTSTDTQYF
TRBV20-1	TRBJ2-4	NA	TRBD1	TGCAGTGGGGGACAGCCAAAGGGCATTCAGTACTTC	CSGGQPKGIQYF
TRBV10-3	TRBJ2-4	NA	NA	TGTGCCATCAGTGAGAGAGTGAGGCAGGAGAAAAACATTCAGTACTTC	CAISERVRQEKNIQYF
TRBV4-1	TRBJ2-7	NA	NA	TGCGCCAGCAGCCAAGAAACCACTACCTACGAGCAGTACTTC	CASSQETTTYEQYF
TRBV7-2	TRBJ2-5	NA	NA	TGTGCCAGCAGCCTTGCGAACCGTGAGACCCAGTACTTC	CASSLANRETQYF
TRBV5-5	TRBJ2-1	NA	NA	TGTGCCAGCAGCTTTCCCACGGGAGTATACAATGAGCAGTTCTTC	CASSFPTGVYNEQFF
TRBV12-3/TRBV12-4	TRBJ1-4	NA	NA	TGTGCCAGCAGCCCGAAATTCATTGGAGAACTGTTTTTT	CASSPKFIGELFF
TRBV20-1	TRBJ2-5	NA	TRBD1	TGCAGTGCTAGAAGAACGGACAGGAGAAAAGAGACCCAGTACTTC	CSARRTDRRKETQYF
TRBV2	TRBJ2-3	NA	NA	TGTGCCAGCAGTGAGAAGGGGCCCGGAGATACGCAGTATTTT	CASSEKGPGDTQYF
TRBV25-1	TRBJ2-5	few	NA	TGTGCCAGCAGTAAGGGCCAAGAGACCCAGTACTTC	CASSKGQETQYF
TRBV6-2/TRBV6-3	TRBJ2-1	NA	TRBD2	TGTGCCAGCAGGCTAGCGGGGACTGAGCAGTTCTTC	CASRLAGTEQFF
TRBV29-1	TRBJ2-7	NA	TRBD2	TGCAGCGTTGAAGTCCTAGCGGGAGACTCCGAGCAGTACTTC	CSVEVLAGDSEQYF
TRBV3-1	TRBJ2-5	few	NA	TGTGCCAGCAGCCAAGCCCAAGAGACCCAGTACTTT	CASSQAQETQYF
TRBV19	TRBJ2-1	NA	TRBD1	TGTGCCAGTAGTTATCGGCGACAGGGGGCCGGGAATGAGCAGTTCTTC	CASSYRRQGAGNEQFF
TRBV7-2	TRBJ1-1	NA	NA	TGTGCCAGCAGCCCCCTACCGTACAGGGTGAACACTGAAGCTTTCTTT	CASSPLPYRVNTEAFF
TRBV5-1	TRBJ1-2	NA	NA	TGCGCCAGCAGCTTCTCCAGGCGCTATGGCTACACCTTC	CASSFSRRYGYTF
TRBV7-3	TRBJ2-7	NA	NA	TGTGCCAGCAGCTTAACTGGCCAGGGTGGCAACGAGCAGTACTTC	CASSLTGQGGNEQYF
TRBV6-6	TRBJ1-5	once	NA	TGTGCCAGCACCCGGGGGGCAGGGGATAGCAATCAGCCCCAGCATTTT	CASTRGAGDSNQPQHF
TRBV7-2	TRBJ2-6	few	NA	TGTGCCAGCAGCTTCACAGGGAGCGCTGGGGCCAACGTCCTGACTTTC	CASSFTGSAGANVLTF
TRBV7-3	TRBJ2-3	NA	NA	TGTGCCAGCCGGCGCGATGCCACAGATACGCAGTATTTT	CASRRDATDTQYF
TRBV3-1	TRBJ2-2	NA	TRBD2	TGTGCCAGCAGTCTAGCGGGAGAGGGGGAGCTGTTTTTT	CASSLAGEGELFF
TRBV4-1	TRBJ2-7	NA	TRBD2	TGCGCCAGCAGCCATGCGGGAGGCTCCTACGAGCAGTACTTC	CASSHAGGSYEQYF
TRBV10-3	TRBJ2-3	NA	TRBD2	TGTGCCATCAGTGGTCGGCGGGAGGGCGCAGATACGCAGTATTTT	CAISGRREGADTQYF
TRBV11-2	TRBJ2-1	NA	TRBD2	TGTGCCAGCAGCTCCCGAGGTAGCGGGAGGGTGAATGAGCAGTTCTTC	CASSSRGSGRVNEQFF
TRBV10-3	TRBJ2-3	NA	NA	TGTGCCATCAGTGAGGACGCTTCTACGCAGTATTTT	CAISEDASTQYF
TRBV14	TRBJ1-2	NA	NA	TGTGCCGGCAGCCTGGGGAACTATGGCTACACCTTC	CAGSLGNYGYTF
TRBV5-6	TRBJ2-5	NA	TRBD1	TGTGCCAGCAGCGCGAGGGACAGGGGGCGCGGGGAGACCCAGTACTTC	CASSARDRGRGETQYF
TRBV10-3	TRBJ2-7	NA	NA	TGTGCCATCAGTGAGAGGGGGATGTTCTACGAGCAGTACTTC	CAISERGMFYEQYF
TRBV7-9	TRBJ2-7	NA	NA	TGTGCCAGCAGCTTAGGGGGCAGGGCATCCTACGAGCAGTACTTC	CASSLGGRASYEQYF
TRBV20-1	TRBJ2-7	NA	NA	TGCAGTGCTAGAGGAGCGGCAACGAACGAGCAGTACTTC	CSARGAATNEQYF
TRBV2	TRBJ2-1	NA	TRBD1	TGTGCCGCAGCAGGGGGCCGGATCAATGAGCAGTTCTTC	CAAAGGRINEQFF
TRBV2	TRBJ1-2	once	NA	TGTGCCAGCATAGGGGGAGAGAACTATGGCTACACCTTC	CASIGGENYGYTF
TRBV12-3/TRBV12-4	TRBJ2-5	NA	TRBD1	TGTGCCAGCAGTCATTCTCCCGGACAGGGGCAAGAGACCCAGTACTTC	CASSHSPGQGQETQYF
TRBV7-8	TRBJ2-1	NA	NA	TGTGCCAGCAGCTTAAGCAGTACTGAGCAGTTCTTC	CASSLSSTEQFF
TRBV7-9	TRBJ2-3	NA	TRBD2	TGTGCCAGCAGCTCGAAAATACTAGCGGGAGAAGGAGATACGCAGTATTTT	CASSSKILAGEGDTQYF
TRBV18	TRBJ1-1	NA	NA	TGTGCCAGCTCACCAACCGGGAGGCCCGGGGGCGTAAACACTGAAGCTTTCTTT	CASSPTGRPGGVNTEAFF
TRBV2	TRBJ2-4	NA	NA	TGTGCCAGCAGTGAGCCTGGAGAGGGACTTCAGTACTTC	CASSEPGEGLQYF
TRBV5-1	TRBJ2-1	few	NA	TGCGCCAGCAGGGCTGGACTTCAAACATACAATGAGCAGTTCTTC	CASRAGLQTYNEQFF
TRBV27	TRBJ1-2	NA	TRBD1	TGTGCCAGCAGCCCGACAGGGGGAAATGGCTACACCTTC	CASSPTGGNGYTF
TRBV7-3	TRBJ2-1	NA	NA	TGTGCCAGCAGCCCCCGTTTAGCGGTCCTCTACAATGAGCAGTTCTTC	CASSPRLAVLYNEQFF
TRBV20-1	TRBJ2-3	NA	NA	TGCAGTGCTTACCCTGCTATGGATACGCAGTATTTT	CSAYPAMDTQYF
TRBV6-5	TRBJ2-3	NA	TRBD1	TGTGCCAGCAGTTCGGACAGGCTGGTTCTTAGCACAGATACGCAGTATTTT	CASSSDRLVLSTDTQYF
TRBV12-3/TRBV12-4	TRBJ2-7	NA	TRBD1	TGTGCCAGCAGAGAGACAGGGAACTACGAGCAGTACTTC	CASRETGNYEQYF
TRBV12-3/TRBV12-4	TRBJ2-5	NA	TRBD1	TGTGCCAGCAGTCATCGGGGGACAGGAGAGACCCAGTACTTC	CASSHRGTGETQYF
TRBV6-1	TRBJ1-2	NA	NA	TGTGCCAGCAGTGAATACGTCTACGGCTACACCTTC	CASSEYVYGYTF
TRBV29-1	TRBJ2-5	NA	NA	TGCAGCGTTGAAGAGGTGGGGGGGCTAGAGGCCCAGTACTTC	CSVEEVGGLEAQYF
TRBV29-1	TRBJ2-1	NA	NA	TGCAGCGTAGACTACCGGGACCTCGAAGACAATGAGCAGTTCTTC	CSVDYRDLEDNEQFF